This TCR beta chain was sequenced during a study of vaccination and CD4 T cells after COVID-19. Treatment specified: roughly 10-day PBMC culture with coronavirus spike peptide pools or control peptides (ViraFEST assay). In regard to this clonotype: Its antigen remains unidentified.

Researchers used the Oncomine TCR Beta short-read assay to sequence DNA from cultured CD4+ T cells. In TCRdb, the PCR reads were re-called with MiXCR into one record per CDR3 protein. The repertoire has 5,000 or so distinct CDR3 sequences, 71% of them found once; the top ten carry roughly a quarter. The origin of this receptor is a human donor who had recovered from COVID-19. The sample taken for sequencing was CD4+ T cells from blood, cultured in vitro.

CDR3 coding DNA: TGCAGTGCTGAGAGACCCCAAGCGGGAGTGGTAGATACGCAGTATTTT. Its translation is CSAERPQAGVVDTQYF. V and J are TRBV20-1 and TRBJ2-3, with 8 bases matching TRBD2. The CDR3 runs 16 residues. Germline CDR1 and CDR2: DFQATT and SNEGSKA (reference sequence). The ends lost 5 bases at V and 5 bases at J; junction bases unmatched: 15.